This T cell receptor (beta chain) was identified during a study of cytomegalovirus exposure and HLA in healthy donors. Overall study: Earlier sequencing of about 179 million T cells yielded around 100 million unique TCR beta sequences. Findings and limits, study-wide: CMV serostatus was the sole immune exposure data available. In a later analysis, at a false discovery rate of 0.05, 16,951 TCR beta sequences were associated with HLA alleles. Earlier analysis looked at TCR beta V segments, and most were productive about 87% or about 30% of the time.

This clone is a singleton in its sample. Its antigen is as yet unknown. 13 Jbeta primers and 60 Vbeta primers were used for the PCR. Clones were read by immunoSEQ multiplex PCR, and TCRdb kept only the in-frame ones, dropping some. Of approximately 150,000 clones in the sample, around 72% were seen once. CDR1 is SGHTA and CDR2 is FQGNSA in the germline V gene. Losses at the gene ends were 5 bases for V and 5 bases for J; bases not matched to a gene: 10. The length of the CDR3 is 15 residues. Material for sequencing was PBMCs. This TCR was sampled from a woman aged 18-30 years in good health and CMV-seronegative. The V call is TRBV7-2, the J call TRBJ2-5, with TRBD2 matching 8 bases. This CDR3 is CASSRWGGRWETQYF. CDR3 DNA sequence: TGTGCCAGCAGCCGGTGGGGCGGGAGGTGGGAGACCCAGTACTTC.